This TCR beta chain was sequenced in a study of OX40 agonist ivuxolimab in advanced cancers. Study overall: The dose of intravenous ivuxolimab that patients received every 2 weeks ranged from 0.01 to 10 mg/kg.

Notes on this clone: No antigen is known for it.

Study results and caveats: CD8+ T cells were the subset that, on average, had more expanded clones than CD4+.

Generated by immunoSEQ multiplex PCR, the TCRdb table keeps only in-frame clones and is missing some. The sample carries about 19,000 clones, 80% to 90% recorded once. The length of the CDR3 is 15 residues. The germline V gene has CDR1 SGHRS and CDR2 YFSETQ. Unmatched junction bases numbered 7, after V lost 2 bases and J lost 4 bases. Source: CD4+ or CD8+ T cells sorted from blood, taken in a trial of the OX40 agonist ivuxolimab. The genes are TRBV5-1 and TRBJ2-5; 8 positions agree with TRBD1. The sequence derives from an adult with an advanced solid tumor such as melanoma, head and neck, liver or kidney cancer. The CDR3 spells CASSFTGGPRETQYF. The CDR3 DNA sequence: TGCGCCAGCAGCTTTACAGGGGGGCCACGAGAGACCCAGTACTTC. Combining the CDR3 with reference TRBV5-1 and TRBJ2-5 gives the whole variable domain KAGVTQTPRYLIKTRGQQVTLSCSPISGHRSVSWYQQTPGQGLQFLFEYFSETQRNKGNFPGRFSGRQFSNSRSEMNVSTLELGDSALYLCASSFTGGPRETQYFGPGTRLLVL.